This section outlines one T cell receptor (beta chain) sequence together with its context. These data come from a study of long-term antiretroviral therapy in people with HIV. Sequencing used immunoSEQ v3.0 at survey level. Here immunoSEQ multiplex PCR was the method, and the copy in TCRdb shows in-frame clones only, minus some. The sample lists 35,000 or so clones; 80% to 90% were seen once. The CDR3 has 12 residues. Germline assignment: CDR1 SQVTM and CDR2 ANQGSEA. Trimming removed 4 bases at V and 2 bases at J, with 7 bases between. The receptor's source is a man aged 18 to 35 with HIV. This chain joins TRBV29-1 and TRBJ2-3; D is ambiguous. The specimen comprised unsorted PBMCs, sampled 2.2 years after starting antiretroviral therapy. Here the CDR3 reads CSVAQPTDTQYF. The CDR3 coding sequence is TGCAGCGTTGCGCAGCCCACAGATACGCAGTATTTT.